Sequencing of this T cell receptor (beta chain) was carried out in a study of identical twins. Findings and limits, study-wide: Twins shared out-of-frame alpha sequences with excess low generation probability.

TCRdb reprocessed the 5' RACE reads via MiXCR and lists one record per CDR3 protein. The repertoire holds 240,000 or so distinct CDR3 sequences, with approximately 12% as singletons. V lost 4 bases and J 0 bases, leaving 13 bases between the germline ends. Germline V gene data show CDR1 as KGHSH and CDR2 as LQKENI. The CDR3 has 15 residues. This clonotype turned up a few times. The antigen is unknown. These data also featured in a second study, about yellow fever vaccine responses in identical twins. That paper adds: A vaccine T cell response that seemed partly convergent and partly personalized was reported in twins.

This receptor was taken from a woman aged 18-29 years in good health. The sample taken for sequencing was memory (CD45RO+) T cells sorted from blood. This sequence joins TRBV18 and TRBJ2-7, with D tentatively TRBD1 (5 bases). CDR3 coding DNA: TGTGCCAGCTCACTCGGACAAAGGAGCTCCTACGAGCAGTACTTC. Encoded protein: CASSLGQRSSYEQYF. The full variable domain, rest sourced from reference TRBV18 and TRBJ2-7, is NAGVMQNPRHLVRRRGQEARLRCSPMKGHSHVYWYRQLPEEGLKFMVYLQKENIIDESGMPKERFSAEFPKEGPSILRIQQVVRGDSAAYFCASSLGQRSSYEQYFGPGTRLTVT.